The entry below gives a single TCR beta chain sequence along with its context. As yet, its antigen is unknown. The data derive from a study of CD8+CD57+ T cells in acquired aplastic anemia. Study-level background: Sorted CD4+ and CD8+ cells gave a mean 3.2 ug DNA, range roughly 0.18 to 30 ug.

Genomic DNA served as template for TCR beta VDJ and CDR3 profiling. MiXCR, run by TCRdb on the reads, gives a single entry per CDR3 protein. Here the sample spans about 150,000 distinct CDR3 sequences, less than 60% being singletons. Before being chosen for sequencing, patients had shown CD8+CD57+ cell expansion by flow cytometry. A severe acquired aplastic anemia diagnosis applied to all patients. By the time of blood sampling, patients had still received no therapy. Study results and caveats: Found in both controls and patients were twenty-nine CD8+ CDR3 sequences.

Trimming pared 8 bases from V and 2 bases from J, leaving 17 bases between. The V gene's germline CDR1 is KGHDR and CDR2 SFDVKD. This CDR3 is 16 amino acids long. The chain has TRBV24-1 and TRBJ2-2, with D perhaps assigned TRBD1 or TRBD2 (5 bases each). The specimen sequenced was sorted CD4+, CD8+, or CD8+CD57+ T cells (not recorded which) from PBMCs. The receptor's source is a human donor with aplastic anemia. The CDR3 nucleotides are TGTGCCACCATCAATTTCCGGGACGGAAACACCGGGGAGCTGTTTTTT. Translated: CATINFRDGNTGELFF.